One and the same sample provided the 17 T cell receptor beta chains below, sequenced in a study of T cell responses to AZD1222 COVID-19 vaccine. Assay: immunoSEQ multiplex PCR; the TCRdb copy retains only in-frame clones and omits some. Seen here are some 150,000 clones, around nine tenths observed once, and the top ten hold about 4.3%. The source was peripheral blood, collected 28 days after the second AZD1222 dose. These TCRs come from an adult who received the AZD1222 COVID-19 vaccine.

DNA for the CDR3: TGCGCCAGCAGCCATCCCCGGACGGACAGGTCCTACGAGCAGTACTTC. Its translation: CASSHPRTDRSYEQYF. V is TRBV4-1 and J is TRBJ2-7; TRBD1 agrees at 7 bases. Germline V gene data show CDR1 as MGHRA and CDR2 as YSYEKL. The V gene end was trimmed by 3 bases and the J gene end by 1 base; junction bases not matched to a gene: 9. This CDR3 has 16 amino acids.

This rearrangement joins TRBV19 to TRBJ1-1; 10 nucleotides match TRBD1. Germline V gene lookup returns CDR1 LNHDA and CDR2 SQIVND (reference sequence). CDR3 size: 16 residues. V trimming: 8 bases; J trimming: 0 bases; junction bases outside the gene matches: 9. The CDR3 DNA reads TGTGCCAGTTCGACAGGGGGCGGGATGATGAACACTGAAGCTTTCTTT. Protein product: CASSTGGGMMNTEAFF.

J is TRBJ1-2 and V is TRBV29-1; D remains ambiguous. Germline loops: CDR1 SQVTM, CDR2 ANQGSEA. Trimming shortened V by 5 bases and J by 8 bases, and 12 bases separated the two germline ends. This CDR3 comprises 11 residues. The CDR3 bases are TGCAGCGTTCCTACTGGTTGGGGCTACACCTTC. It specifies CSVPTGWGYTF.

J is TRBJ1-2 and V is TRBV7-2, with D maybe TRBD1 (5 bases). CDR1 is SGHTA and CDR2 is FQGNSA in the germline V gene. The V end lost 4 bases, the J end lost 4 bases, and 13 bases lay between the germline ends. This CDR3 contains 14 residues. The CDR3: CASSSPGLLYGYTF. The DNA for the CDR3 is TGTGCCAGCAGCTCACCGGGACTCCTCTATGGCTACACCTTC.

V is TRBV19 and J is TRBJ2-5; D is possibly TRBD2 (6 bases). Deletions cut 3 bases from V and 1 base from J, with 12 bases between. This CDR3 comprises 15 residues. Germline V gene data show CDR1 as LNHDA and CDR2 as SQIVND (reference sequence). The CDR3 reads CASSISGQGQETQYF. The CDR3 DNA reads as TGTGCCAGTAGTATCAGCGGGCAGGGCCAAGAGACCCAGTACTTC.

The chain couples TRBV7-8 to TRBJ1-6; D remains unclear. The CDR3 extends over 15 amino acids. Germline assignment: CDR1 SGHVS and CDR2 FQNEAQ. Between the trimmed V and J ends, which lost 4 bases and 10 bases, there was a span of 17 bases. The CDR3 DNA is TGTGCCAGCAGCTATCGCGAGGGCTTGGGGTCACCCCTCCACTTT. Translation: CASSYREGLGSPLHF.

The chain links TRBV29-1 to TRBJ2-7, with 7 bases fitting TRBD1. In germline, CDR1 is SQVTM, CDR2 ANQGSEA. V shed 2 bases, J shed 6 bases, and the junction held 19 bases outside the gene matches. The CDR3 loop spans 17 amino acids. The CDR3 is CSVERVGTDVLGAEQYF. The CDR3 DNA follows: TGCAGCGTTGAACGGGTTGGGACAGACGTCTTGGGGGCCGAGCAGTACTTC.

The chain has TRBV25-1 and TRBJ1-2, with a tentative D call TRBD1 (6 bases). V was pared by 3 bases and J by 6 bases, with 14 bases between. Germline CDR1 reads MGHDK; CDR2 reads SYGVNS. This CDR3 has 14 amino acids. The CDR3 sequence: CASSEPAHRDGYTF. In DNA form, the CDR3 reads TGTGCCAGCAGTGAGCCTGCACACAGGGATGGCTACACCTTC.

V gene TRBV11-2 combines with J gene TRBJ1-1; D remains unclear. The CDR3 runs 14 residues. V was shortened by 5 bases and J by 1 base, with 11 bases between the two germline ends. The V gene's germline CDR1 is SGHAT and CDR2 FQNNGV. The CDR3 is CASSLGRSNTEAFF. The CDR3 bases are TGTGCCAGCAGCCTGGGGAGGTCGAACACTGAAGCTTTCTTT.

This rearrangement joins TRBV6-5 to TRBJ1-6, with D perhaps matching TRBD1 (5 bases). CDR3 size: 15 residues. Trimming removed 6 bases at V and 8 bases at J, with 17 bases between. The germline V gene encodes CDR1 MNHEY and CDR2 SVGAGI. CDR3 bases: TGTGCCAGCAGCCAGGTGGGGGGGGTGGATTCACCCCTCCACTTT. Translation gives CASSQVGGVDSPLHF.

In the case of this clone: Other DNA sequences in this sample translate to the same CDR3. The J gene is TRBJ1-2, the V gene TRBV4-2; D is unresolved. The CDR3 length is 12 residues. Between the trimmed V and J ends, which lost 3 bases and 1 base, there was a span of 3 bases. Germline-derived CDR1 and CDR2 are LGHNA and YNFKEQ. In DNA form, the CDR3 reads TGTGCCAGCAGCCAGGGTAACTATGGCTACACCTTC. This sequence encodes CASSQGNYGYTF.

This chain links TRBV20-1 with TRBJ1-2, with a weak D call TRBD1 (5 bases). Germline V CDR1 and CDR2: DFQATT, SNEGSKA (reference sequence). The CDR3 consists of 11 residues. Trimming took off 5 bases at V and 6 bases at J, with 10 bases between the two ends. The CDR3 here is CSAPGGDGYTF. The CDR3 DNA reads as TGCAGTGCTCCCGGGGGGGATGGCTACACCTTC.

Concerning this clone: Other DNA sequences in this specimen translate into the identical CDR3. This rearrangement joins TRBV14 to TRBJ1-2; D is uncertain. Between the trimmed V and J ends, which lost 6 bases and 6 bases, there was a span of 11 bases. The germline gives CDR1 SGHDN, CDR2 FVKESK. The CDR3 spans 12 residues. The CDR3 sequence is CASSRDRDGYTF. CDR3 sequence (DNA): TGTGCCAGCAGTCGAGACCGCGATGGCTACACCTTC.

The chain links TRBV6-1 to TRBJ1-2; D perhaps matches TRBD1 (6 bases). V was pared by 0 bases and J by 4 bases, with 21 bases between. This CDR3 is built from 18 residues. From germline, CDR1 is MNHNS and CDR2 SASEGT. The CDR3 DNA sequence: TGTGCCAGCAGTGAAGCCCAGCGATTACGGACAGTGGTCTATGGCTACACCTTC. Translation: CASSEAQRLRTVVYGYTF.

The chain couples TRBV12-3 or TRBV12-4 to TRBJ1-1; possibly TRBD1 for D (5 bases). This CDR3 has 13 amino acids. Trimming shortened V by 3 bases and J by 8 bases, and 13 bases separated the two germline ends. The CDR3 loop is CASSFAPGLEAFF. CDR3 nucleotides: TGTGCCAGCAGTTTTGCCCCGGGGCTCGAAGCTTTCTTT.

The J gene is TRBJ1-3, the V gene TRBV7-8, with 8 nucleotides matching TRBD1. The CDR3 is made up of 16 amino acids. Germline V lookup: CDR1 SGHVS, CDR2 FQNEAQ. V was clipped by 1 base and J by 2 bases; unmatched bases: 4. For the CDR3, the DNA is TGTGCCAGCAGCTTAGGAGACAGGGGTGCTGGAAACACCATATATTTT. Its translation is CASSLGDRGAGNTIYF.

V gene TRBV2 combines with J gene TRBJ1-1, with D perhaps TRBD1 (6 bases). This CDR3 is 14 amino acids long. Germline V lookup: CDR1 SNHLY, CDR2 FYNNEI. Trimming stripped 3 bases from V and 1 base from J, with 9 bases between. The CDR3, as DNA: TGTGCCAGCAGTGAGACAGGTGGGAACACTGAAGCTTTCTTT. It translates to CASSETGGNTEAFF.